What follows is one TCR beta chain and its context. Produced via immunoSEQ multiplex PCR; TCRdb's table is partial and in-frame only. Counted here are 75,000 to 100,000 clones, about nine tenths occurring once; the ten biggest clones make up around 0.78%. This sample was included in a study of T cell changes during pregnancy in multiple sclerosis. This CDR3 is 16 amino acids long. The sample here was peripheral blood, taken in the second trimester of pregnancy. The chain recombines TRBV21-1 with TRBJ1-1; TRBD1 reflects the table's D call only, with no check against the DNA. TRBV21-1 is listed as a pseudogene. The receptor was derived from a female donor in good health, enrolled as a control in a pregnancy study. As DNA, the CDR3 is TGTGCCAGCAGCAGCTGGACAGGGAGAATGAACACTGAAGCTTTCTTT. Translated, it gives CASSSWTGRMNTEAFF.